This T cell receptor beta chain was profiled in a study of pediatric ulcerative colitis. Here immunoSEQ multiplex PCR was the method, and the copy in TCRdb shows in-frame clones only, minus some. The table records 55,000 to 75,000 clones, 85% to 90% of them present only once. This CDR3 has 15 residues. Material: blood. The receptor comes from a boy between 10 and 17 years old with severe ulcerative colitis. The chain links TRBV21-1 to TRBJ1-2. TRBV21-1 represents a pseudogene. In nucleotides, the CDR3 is TGTGCCAGCCCTATTAGTTCCCCTCGAGACTATGGCTACACCTTC. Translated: CASPISSPRDYGYTF.